This entry describes one T cell receptor beta chain. Random hexamers were used to reverse transcribe the RNA input (about 0.45 to 1 ug). TCRdb recomputed calls from the immunoSEQ multiplex PCR reads with MiXCR, one row per CDR3 protein. The sample lists some 140,000 distinct CDR3 sequences; 80% were seen once. This record belongs to a study of CD8 T cells in Susac syndrome. The CDR3 runs to 13 residues. Germline loops: CDR1 LNHDA, CDR2 SQIVND (reference sequence). V shed 7 bases and J shed 0 bases, with 7 bases lying between them. V is TRBV19 and J is TRBJ2-1, with D maybe TRBD2 (5 bases). The receptor was isolated from a human donor with multiple sclerosis. The sequenced sample was CD8+ T cells from PBMCs. CDR3 bases: TGTGCCAGTAAAGGGAGCTCCTACAATGAGCAGTTCTTC. Its translation: CASKGSSYNEQFF.